This TCR beta chain was recorded in a study of blood T cell repertoires in COVID-19 (TCRdb year 2020). About the full investigation: The collaborator samples originated in the United States, Italy and Spain and spanned the acute and convalescent phases of COVID-19. The material from the prospective study consisted of cDNA or gDNA derived from T cells, B-cell-depleted T cells, or PBMCs. The dataset comprised deeply sampled blood TCRbeta repertoires from subjects exposed to, actively infected with, or recovered from COVID-19. A freely available public database, intended as a resource for researchers studying the immune response to SARS-CoV-2, is where the repertoires were released. The samples were drawn from the first 160 participants of the ongoing ImmuneRACE study and from over a thousand subjects provided by 6 global collaborators. Sample metadata almost always included a de-identified subject ID, COVID-19 status, age in years and sex. Where HLA class I and class II types were available, the types were taken from metadata supplied by the sample provider, not from assay-based typing. Paper-wide results and their limitations: The amount of clinical and demographic metadata varied by source and participant and was provided uncurated.

The collaborating institutions used their own protocols to collect whole blood in K2EDTA tubes. Collaborator samples were shipped for TCRbeta analysis as frozen whole blood, isolated PBMCs, or DNA extracted from either sample type. V drops 5 bases and J drops 0 bases, leaving 16 bases in between. Per the germline V gene, SNHLY is the CDR1 and FYNNEI is the CDR2. Taken from cysteine to phenylalanine, the CDR3 has 16 residues. The retained sequence is limited to the CDR3, 48 bases, with the frame set at the first base. Comments on this clone: What this receptor recognizes is not known. Base-call qualities are not available, and no considerably larger clone is one nucleotide away.

The immunoSEQ Assay, a bias-controlled multiplex PCR, was used to amplify TCRbeta CDR3 regions from genomic DNA. As for the original processing: The number of nucleated cells in each sample was estimated from the amplification of reference gene primers within the assay. Sequence reads were collapsed and filtered to measure the absolute abundance of every unique TCRbeta CDR3 rearrangement. For each sample, productive Simpson clonality was calculated as the square root of Simpson's diversity index over productive rearrangements. The table was pulled from immuneACCESS by TCRdb, which kept in-frame rearrangements only. Such tables lose some clones; where checked, under half of the loss comes from unresolved V genes, and the rest has no known cause. For V, J and clone size, that table is used; D and trimming come from the DNA. Recorded for this sample are 150,000 to 250,000 clones; about 80% of them occurred a single time. The ten most abundant clones make up 6% to 8% of the sample.

The sequenced sample consisted of peripheral blood. The clonotype comes from a human donor with acute or convalescent COVID-19. The donor label of this sample is uncertain. The sequence joins TRBV2 to TRBJ1-2; the D gene is perhaps TRBD1, from 5 matching bases. This receptor has the CDR3 CASSPNRQTPNYGYTF. The nucleotide sequence reads as follows: TGTGCCAGCAGTCCTAACAGACAGACTCCTAACTATGGCTACACCTTC.